This T cell receptor (beta chain) was profiled in a study of early T cells in non-severe SARS-CoV-2 infection. In the study overall: Sequencing used unsorted whole-blood bulk RNA, so chains lack pairing. General study findings and limits: VDJdb matches were skewed toward anti-spike CD8 T cell responses.

cDNA molecules, individually, were tagged with unique molecular identifiers. MiXCR, run by TCRdb on the 5' RACE reads, gives a single entry per CDR3 protein. Of roughly 54,000 distinct CDR3 sequences in the sample, 5.6% are singletons; the top ten hold approximately 6.3%. Only a few counts were recorded for this clonotype. The antigen is unknown. CDR3 length: 15 residues. V was pared by 4 bases and J by 0 bases, with 12 bases between. The V gene's germline CDR1 is SEHNR and CDR2 FQNEAQ (reference sequence). Input material: whole blood. The sequence was collected from an adult who was a healthcare worker with PCR-confirmed SARS-CoV-2 infection or an uninfected control (not recorded which). The gene calls are TRBV7-9 and TRBJ1-1; D is unresolved. In nucleotides, the CDR3 is TGTGCCAGCAGCTCCCAAGAACTAATGAACACTGAAGCTTTCTTT. Residues: CASSSQELMNTEAFF.